These T cell receptor beta chains were read from a single sample in a study of blood T cell repertoires in COVID-19. Clones were sequenced by immunoSEQ multiplex PCR, and TCRdb holds only the in-frame ones, with some missing. The sample has 90,000 to 140,000 clones, approximately 81% seen once. Sequenced material: peripheral blood. The receptor source for this set is an elderly man with acute or convalescent COVID-19. The CDR3 runs from the conserved cysteine through the conserved F or W. Fields, in order: D gene, clone size, V gene, J gene, CDR3 protein, CDR3 DNA. A D gene is named only where the DNA matches it firmly. Not every row has a clone size; where given, it reads once, few, many or a size class.

>NA|NA|TRBV7-2|TRBJ2-2
CASSFTQTGELFF
TGTGCCAGCAGCTTCACACAGACCGGGGAGCTGTTTTTT
>TRBD1|NA|TRBV7-2|TRBJ2-4
CASSLGGTGVLAKNIQYF
TGTGCCAGCAGCTTAGGAGGGACAGGGGTCCTAGCCAAAAACATTCAGTACTTC
>TRBD2|once|TRBV28|TRBJ2-7
CASSFRGLADYEQYF
TGTGCCAGCAGTTTCAGAGGACTAGCAGATTACGAGCAGTACTTC
>NA|NA|TRBV2|TRBJ1-1
CASSVSLNTEAFF
TGTGCCAGCAGTGTTTCCTTGAACACTGAAGCTTTCTTT
>NA|NA|TRBV18|TRBJ1-1
CASSPPLALRGTEAFF
TGTGCCAGCTCACCCCCCCTGGCACTCAGAGGCACTGAAGCTTTCTTT
>NA|NA|TRBV19|TRBJ1-4
CASSSRTPLATNEKLFF
TGTGCCAGTAGTTCCCGGACCCCGTTAGCGACTAATGAAAAACTGTTTTTT
>NA|NA|TRBV5-1|TRBJ2-7
CASSLGGTTDDEQYF
TGCGCCAGCAGCTTGGGCGGGACGACGGACGACGAGCAGTACTTC
>NA|once|TRBV6-5|TRBJ2-7
CASSPYSYAYEQYF
TGTGCCAGCAGTCCCTACTCTTACGCCTACGAGCAGTACTTC
>TRBD1|NA|TRBV6-5|TRBJ2-2
CASRGQATNTGELFF
TGTGCCAGCAGAGGACAGGCAACGAACACCGGGGAGCTGTTTTTT
>NA|NA|TRBV9|TRBJ2-1
CASSVDKNEQFF
TGTGCCAGCAGCGTAGACAAAAATGAGCAGTTCTTC
>TRBD1|NA|TRBV12-3/TRBV12-4|TRBJ1-5
CATRTGGQPQHF
TGTGCCACCCGGACAGGAGGCCAGCCCCAGCATTTT
>NA|few|TRBV27|TRBJ1-2
CASSTRGGWGYTF
TGTGCCAGCAGTACTAGGGGGGGTTGGGGCTACACCTTC
>NA|few|TRBV28|TRBJ2-4
CASSFQGGSDIQYF
TGTGCCAGCAGTTTCCAGGGGGGTTCAGACATTCAGTACTTC
>NA|NA|TRBV11-2|TRBJ2-1
CASGQRSGHNEQFF
TGTGCCAGCGGACAGAGGTCAGGCCACAATGAGCAGTTCTTC
>NA|NA|TRBV28|TRBJ2-7
CASSLEGGKAYEQYF
TGTGCCAGCAGTTTAGAAGGGGGTAAAGCCTACGAGCAGTACTTC
>TRBD1|NA|TRBV6-1|TRBJ1-4
CASSEARGLHLFF
TGTGCCAGCAGTGAAGCCAGGGGGCTACACCTGTTTTTT
>TRBD1|NA|TRBV6-5|TRBJ1-2
CASRGQGAGDYGYTF
TGTGCCAGCAGGGGACAGGGGGCCGGGGACTATGGCTACACCTTC
>NA|NA|TRBV6-5|TRBJ1-6
CASIRRAVNSPLHF
TGTGCCAGCATCCGCAGGGCGGTCAATTCACCCCTCCACTTT
>TRBD1|NA|TRBV2|TRBJ2-1
CASSVQDRAYNEQFF
TGTGCCAGCAGTGTGCAGGACAGGGCCTACAATGAGCAGTTCTTC
>NA|once|TRBV28|TRBJ1-4
CASSLSGSKLFF
TGTGCCAGCAGTTTGTCCGGTTCAAAACTGTTTTTT
>TRBD1|NA|TRBV5-1|TRBJ2-2
CASSLGQGATGELFF
TGCGCCAGCAGCTTGGGACAGGGCGCCACCGGGGAGCTGTTTTTT
>TRBD2|few|TRBV5-1|TRBJ2-1
CASSSGLVIGQFF
TGCGCCAGCAGCTCGGGACTAGTCATAGGGCAGTTCTTC
>NA|few|TRBV20-1|TRBJ2-7
CSARQTYEQYF
TGCAGTGCTAGACAGACCTACGAGCAGTACTTC
>NA|NA|TRBV18|TRBJ1-5
CASSPSSPNSNQPQHF
TGTGCCAGCTCACCCTCAAGCCCCAATAGCAATCAGCCCCAGCATTTT
>NA|NA|TRBV4-1|TRBJ2-5
CASSQAEYQETQYF
TGCGCCAGCAGCCAAGCTGAGTACCAAGAGACCCAGTACTTC
>NA|NA|TRBV28|TRBJ1-2
CASSLWGDYGYTF
TGTGCCAGCAGTTTGTGGGGGGACTATGGCTACACCTTC
>NA|NA|TRBV6-1|TRBJ1-6
CASSELSGSYNSPLHF
TGTGCCAGCAGTGAACTAAGTGGCTCCTATAATTCACCCCTCCACTTT
>TRBD1|once|TRBV19|TRBJ1-2
CASSTDRVGGYTF
TGTGCCAGTAGTACCGACAGGGTAGGGGGCTACACCTTC
>TRBD1|NA|TRBV11-2|TRBJ2-7
CASSATGTGAYEQYF
TGTGCCAGCAGCGCAACCGGGACAGGGGCCTACGAGCAGTACTTC
>NA|NA|TRBV30|TRBJ1-5
CAWSWAPNQPQHF
TGTGCCTGGTCGTGGGCACCCAATCAGCCCCAGCATTTT
>NA|NA|TRBV28|TRBJ1-4
CASLNEKLFF
TGTGCCAGCCTCAATGAAAAACTGTTTTTT
>TRBD2|NA|TRBV2|TRBJ2-5
CASSRTSGEETQYF
TGTGCCAGCAGTCGTACTAGCGGGGAAGAGACCCAGTACTTC
>NA|once|TRBV28|TRBJ1-4
CASSSGRKLFF
TGTGCCAGCAGTTCGGGAAGAAAACTGTTTTTT
>NA|few|TRBV6-4|TRBJ1-2
CASSLTGIGGYTF
TGTGCCAGCAGCCTCACAGGGATAGGTGGCTACACCTTC
>TRBD1|NA|TRBV3-1/TRBV3-2|TRBJ1-5
CASSQTGQSNQPQHF
TGTGCCAGCAGCCAAACGGGACAGTCTAATCAGCCCCAGCATTTT
>TRBD2|NA|TRBV6-6|TRBJ2-7
CASSYGSGRAYEQYF
TGTGCCAGCAGTTACGGAAGCGGGAGGGCCTACGAGCAGTACTTC
>TRBD1|NA|TRBV30|TRBJ1-1
CAWSVGQPNTEAFF
TGTGCCTGGAGTGTGGGACAGCCGAACACTGAAGCTTTCTTT